The 30 T cell receptor beta chains reported below all come from one sample, sequenced in a study of T-cell reconstitution after alpha-beta-depleted transplantation in children. Preparation of the TCRbeta library involved a method that used unique molecular identifiers. From the PCR reads, TCRdb called clonotypes with MiXCR, one entry per CDR3 protein. The sample has some 500,000 distinct CDR3 sequences; 15% to 20% are singletons. This specimen was PBMCs from the stem cell graft donor, taken from the stem cell graft. All receptors come from a human donor who donated a stem cell graft to a child with acute lymphoblastic leukemia.

This clonotype has just a few counts. V gene TRBV7-2 combines with J gene TRBJ2-3; 8 bases line up with TRBD2. From germline, CDR1 is SGHTA and CDR2 FQGNSA. Losses at the gene ends were 1 base for V and 10 bases for J; bases not matched to a gene: 10. The CDR3 totals 15 residues. The CDR3 nucleotides are TGTGCCAGCAGCTTAGTGGGACTAGGTGATTTCGCGCAGTATTTT. This gives the protein CASSLVGLGDFAQYF. Full variable domain (remainder filled in from reference TRBV7-2 and TRBJ2-3): GAGVSQSPSNKVTEKGKDVELRCDPISGHTALYWYRQSLGQGLEFLIYFQGNSAPDKSGLPSDRFSAERTGGSVSTLTIQRTQQEDSAVYLCASSLVGLGDFAQYFGPGTRLTVL.

V usage is TRBV18 and J usage is TRBJ2-4, with TRBD1 matching over 7 bases. Germline assignment: CDR1 KGHSH and CDR2 LQKENI. The junction had 7 bases not matched to a gene; V was cut back by 5 bases and J by 0 bases. This CDR3 spans 16 amino acids. The CDR3 bases are TGTGCCAGCTCAACTTGGGACAGTTTAGCCAAAAACATTCAGTACTTC. It is translated as CASSTWDSLAKNIQYF.

The V call is TRBV27, the J call TRBJ2-1; 7 bases line up with TRBD2. The V segment lost 4 bases and the J segment 6 bases; nucleotides outside the gene matches: 15. CDR1 and CDR2 from the germline V gene are MNHEY and SMNVEV (reference sequence). The CDR3 sequence is 17 residues long. The CDR3 bases are TGTGCCAGCAGTTACGTTAAGTCAGCGGGAAGACCCAATGAGCAGTTCTTC. Translating gives CASSYVKSAGRPNEQFF.

This clonotype was seen more than once but under ten times. The chain has TRBV29-1 and TRBJ2-7, with D unclear. Germline V gene lookup returns CDR1 SQVTM and CDR2 ANQGSEA. The CDR3 covers 12 residues. The V end was cut by 7 bases, the J end by 0 bases, with 10 bases between. The CDR3 reads CSGLTPSYEQYF. The CDR3 nucleotides are TGCAGCGGCTTGACTCCCTCCTACGAGCAGTACTTC.

This sequence joins TRBV7-8 and TRBJ1-1, with 12 positions matching TRBD1. Losses at the gene ends were 5 bases for V and 3 bases for J; bases not matched to a gene: 16. Germline values: CDR1 SGHVS, CDR2 FQNEAQ. The CDR3 extends over 19 amino acids. DNA for the CDR3: TGTGCCAGCAGCCCCAAGTTACCGGGACAGGGGGCGCCGGACACTGAAGCTTTCTTT. This sequence encodes CASSPKLPGQGAPDTEAFF.

This clonotype occurred a few times. The genes are TRBV12-3 or TRBV12-4 and TRBJ1-4; TRBD1 is a possible D gene (5 bases). Trimming removed 6 bases from V and 8 bases from J, with 16 bases in between. The length of the CDR3 is 14 residues. CDR3 in DNA: TGTGCCAGCAGCCCCTACAGGTTCGGAGAAAAACTGTTTTTT. Translated, it gives CASSPYRFGEKLFF.

This clonotype turned up a few times. The chain links TRBV18 to TRBJ2-2; 7 bases are shared with TRBD1. Germline trimming cut 5 bases from V and 1 base from J; bases unmatched to any gene: 7. Germline assignment: CDR1 KGHSH and CDR2 LQKENI. The CDR3 runs 16 residues. The CDR3 here is CASSTNRQGNTGELFF. The CDR3 nucleotides read TGTGCCAGCTCAACTAACCGACAGGGGAACACCGGGGAGCTGTTTTTT.

On this clonotype itself: One junction end does not reproduce the germline sequence, and a read error may be involved. This chain links TRBV12-3 or TRBV12-4 with TRBJ2-3, with D hard to call. The CDR3 extends over 12 amino acids. For the CDR3, the DNA is TGTGCCAGCACTTTAACGACAGATACGCAGTATTTT. It translates to CASTLTTDTQYF.

This clonotype was picked up many times. The V and J genes are TRBV29-1 and TRBJ1-2; 8 bases agree with TRBD1. Germline loops: CDR1 SQVTM, CDR2 ANQGSEA. J gave up 2 bases and V 6 bases, and 5 bases lay outside the gene matches. The CDR3 runs to 13 residues. The CDR3 DNA follows: TGCAGCGTGCCGCAGGGGGCCAACTATGGCTACACCTTC. Translation gives CSVPQGANYGYTF.

This clonotype has just a few counts. V is TRBV29-1 and J is TRBJ2-7, with D unclear. CDR3 length equals 10 residues. Germline V gene data show CDR1 as SQVTM and CDR2 as ANQGSEA. The V and J ends lost 4 bases and 4 bases respectively, with 5 bases between them. This chain's CDR3 is CSVGGYEQYF. The CDR3 nucleotides read TGCAGCGTTGGGGGATACGAGCAGTACTTC.

This clonotype was observed a few times. The chain carries TRBV5-1 and TRBJ2-7; 9 nucleotides agree with TRBD2. With 0 bases clipped from V and 2 bases from J, the junction kept 6 bases outside the gene matches. Germline V gene lookup returns CDR1 SGHRS and CDR2 YFSETQ. The CDR3 runs 16 residues. Written as DNA, the CDR3 is TGCGCCAGCAGCTTGGGGGGCGCTAGCGGGGCCTACGAGCAGTACTTC. It is translated as CASSLGGASGAYEQYF. The whole variable domain, remainder taken from reference TRBV5-1 and TRBJ2-7, is KAGVTQTPRYLIKTRGQQVTLSCSPISGHRSVSWYQQTPGQGLQFLFEYFSETQRNKGNFPGRFSGRQFSNSRSEMNVSTLELGDSALYLCASSLGGASGAYEQYFGPGTRLTVT.

This clonotype was seen only a few times. This rearrangement joins TRBV9 to TRBJ1-4; possible D gene TRBD1, 5 bases. Germline-derived CDR1 and CDR2 are SGDLS and YYNGEE. The V and J ends lost 4 bases and 4 bases respectively, with 14 bases between them. CDR3 length: 15 amino acids. CDR3 in amino acids: CASSQGGPDNEKLFF. The DNA for the CDR3 is TGTGCCAGCAGCCAGGGCGGTCCCGATAATGAAAAACTGTTTTTT.

The gene calls are TRBV20-1 and TRBJ1-6; D unresolved. Germline values: CDR1 DFQATT, CDR2 SNEGSKA (reference sequence). V lost 5 bases and J 3 bases, leaving 11 bases between the germline ends. The CDR3 sequence is 14 residues long. The CDR3, as DNA: TGCAGTGCTCCCCCCGGCTTCTATAATTCACCCCTCCACTTT. This sequence encodes CSAPPGFYNSPLHF.

This clonotype was found a few times. The chain links TRBV7-9 to TRBJ1-2, with a weak D call TRBD1 (5 bases). This CDR3 has 15 residues. CDR1 and CDR2 (germline): SEHNR, FQNEAQ (reference sequence). Deletions cut 0 bases from V and 2 bases from J, with 10 bases between. The CDR3 DNA follows: TGTGCCAGCAGCTTAGCGGGGGGGACCAACTATGGCTACACCTTC. Amino acid sequence: CASSLAGGTNYGYTF.

The chain links TRBV5-1 to TRBJ2-3; TRBD2 matches 7 bases. The V gene end was trimmed by 0 bases and the J gene end by 1 base; junction bases not matched to a gene: 5. CDR1 SGHRS and CDR2 YFSETQ come from the germline V gene. The length of the CDR3 is 16 residues. The CDR3 sequence: CASSLEGLGGTDTQYF. CDR3 sequence (DNA): TGCGCCAGCAGCTTGGAAGGACTAGGGGGCACAGATACGCAGTATTTT.

The chain is built from TRBV5-1 and TRBJ1-5; a possible D gene is TRBD1 (6 bases). The CDR3 runs to 14 residues. Germline-derived CDR1 and CDR2 are SGHRS and YFSETQ. The V and J ends lost 3 bases and 5 bases respectively, with 12 bases between them. CDR3 amino acids: CASSYTGYDQPQHF. DNA of the CDR3: TGCGCCAGCAGCTATACAGGGTATGATCAGCCCCAGCATTTT.

This clonotype was detected a few times. Here the CDR3 reads CASSYYQGFYTDTQYF. The CDR3 DNA is TGTGCCAGCAGTTACTACCAGGGCTTCTACACAGATACGCAGTATTTT. The gene calls are TRBV6-5 and TRBJ2-3, with D possibly TRBD1 on 5 matching bases. With 1 base removed from V and 2 bases from J, the gap between germline ends came to 13 bases. CDR1 is MNHEY and CDR2 is SVGAGI in the germline V gene. This CDR3 has 16 residues.

This chain links TRBV6-5 with TRBJ1-2; D may be TRBD1 (6 bases). The V gene lost 1 base and the J gene lost 6 bases, with 18 bases spanning the gap. From germline, CDR1 is MNHEY and CDR2 SVGAGI. The CDR3 extends over 16 amino acids. This CDR3 reads CASSYYPGQVFDGYTF. Here the CDR3 DNA reads TGTGCCAGCAGTTACTATCCGGGACAAGTCTTCGATGGCTACACCTTC.

This clonotype was counted between two and nine times. V and J are TRBV7-9 and TRBJ2-1, with a tentative D call TRBD2 (5 bases). Looked up from germline, CDR1 is SEHNR and CDR2 is FQNEAQ (reference sequence). V was trimmed by 4 bases and J by 4 bases, leaving 11 bases between them. CDR3 size: 14 residues. The CDR3 is CASSSGMRYNEQFF. DNA for the CDR3: TGTGCCAGCAGCTCCGGGATGCGGTACAATGAGCAGTTCTTC.

V and J are TRBV12-3 or TRBV12-4 and TRBJ1-1, with a weak D call TRBD1 (6 bases). The V gene lost 1 base and the J gene lost 4 bases, with 10 bases spanning the gap. The CDR3 has 14 residues. The CDR3 protein is CASSLDRVGTEAFF. The DNA for the CDR3 is TGTGCCAGCAGTTTAGACAGGGTGGGCACTGAAGCTTTCTTT.

Here the CDR3 reads CASSFRGASSTDTQYF. As DNA, the CDR3 is TGTGCCAGCAGTTTTAGGGGGGCTTCTAGCACAGATACGCAGTATTTT. The rearrangement uses TRBV12-3 or TRBV12-4 and TRBJ2-3; D tentatively reads TRBD1 or TRBD2 (6 bases each). V dropped 3 bases and J dropped 0 bases, with 13 bases sitting between them. This CDR3 comprises 16 residues.

The gene calls are TRBV12-3 or TRBV12-4 and TRBJ2-5; 7 nucleotides line up with TRBD1. The CDR3 length is 13 residues. Losses at the gene ends were 6 bases for V and 4 bases for J; bases not matched to a gene: 5. CDR3 coding DNA: TGTGCCAGCAGGACAGGGTTTATAGAGACCCAGTACTTC. Translation gives CASRTGFIETQYF.

V is TRBV4-2 and J is TRBJ2-1; 7 bases line up with TRBD2. J lost 0 bases, V lost 0 bases, and 2 bases had no gene match. From germline, CDR1 is LGHNA and CDR2 YNFKEQ. This CDR3 has 16 residues. The CDR3 protein is CASSQEASGSYNEQFF. As DNA, the CDR3 is TGTGCCAGCAGCCAAGAGGCTAGCGGCTCCTACAATGAGCAGTTCTTC.

This clonotype came up a few times. The V and J genes are TRBV29-1 and TRBJ2-1; TRBD2 matches at 12 bases. The V and J ends lost 4 bases and 5 bases, in that order; junction bases with no gene match: 3. CDR3 length: 14 residues. Germline loops: CDR1 SQVTM, CDR2 ANQGSEA. The CDR3 sequence: CSVGGLAGNNEQFF. CDR3 bases: TGCAGCGTTGGGGGACTAGCGGGCAACAATGAGCAGTTCTTC.

V is TRBV6-5 and J is TRBJ2-5; TRBD1 matches at 7 bases. CDR1 MNHEY and CDR2 SVGAGI come from the germline V gene. J was trimmed by 7 bases and V by 2 bases; bases with no gene match: 4. This CDR3 is built from 13 residues. The CDR3 region is CASSYEGAGTQYF. The DNA of the CDR3 is TGTGCCAGCAGTTACGAGGGGGCCGGGACCCAGTACTTC.

This clonotype was counted a few times. The CDR3 DNA reads TGTGCCAGCAGCTTAACAGGGGATAAGGATGGCTACACCTTC. This codes for CASSLTGDKDGYTF. The rearrangement links TRBV7-9 to TRBJ1-2; 7 nucleotides line up with TRBD1. V lost 2 bases, J lost 6 bases, and 6 bases stayed unmatched. The germline gives CDR1 SEHNR, CDR2 FQNEAQ (reference sequence). The CDR3 length is 14 residues. Together with reference TRBV7-9 and TRBJ1-2, the CDR3 gives the full variable domain: DTGVSQNPRHKITKRGQNVTFRCDPISEHNRLYWYRQTLGQGPEFLTYFQNEAQLEKSRLLSDRFSAERPKGSFSTLEIQRTEQGDSAMYLCASSLTGDKDGYTFGSGTRLTVV.

This clonotype was counted only a few times. V and J are TRBV27 and TRBJ1-2; no firm D call. V lost 2 bases, J lost 3 bases, and 10 bases lay in between. CDR3 length equals 14 residues. The germline gives CDR1 MNHEY, CDR2 SMNVEV (reference sequence). The CDR3 nucleotides are TGTGCCAGCAGTTTAGGCCCGGGCGACTATGGCTACACCTTC. Encoded protein: CASSLGPGDYGYTF.

This clonotype was counted only a few times. V and J are TRBV7-3 and TRBJ2-3; the match to TRBD1 covers 7 bases. The CDR3 extends over 13 amino acids. Trimming at V came to 0 bases and at J to 8 bases, leaving 2 bases not matched to a gene. Germline V lookup: CDR1 SGHTA, CDR2 FQGTGA. The CDR3 sequence is CASSLTPGGTQYF. The CDR3 region has the DNA TGTGCCAGCAGCTTAACGCCAGGGGGTACGCAGTATTTT.

The rearrangement uses TRBV3-1 and TRBJ2-2; TRBD2 aligns across 11 bases. The CDR3 is made up of 16 amino acids. Trimming at V came to 3 bases and at J to 3 bases, leaving 3 bases not matched to a gene. Germline V gives CDR1 LGHDT, CDR2 YNNKEL (reference sequence). The CDR3, as DNA: TGTGCCAGCAGCCAGATTAGCGGGAGGGACACCGGGGAGCTGTTTTTT. Translation: CASSQISGRDTGELFF.

This chain uses TRBV20-1 with TRBJ2-3, with D perhaps TRBD2 (5 bases). V lost 3 bases and J 3 bases, leaving 13 bases between the germline ends. Per the germline V gene, CDR1 is DFQATT and CDR2 is SNEGSKA (reference sequence). This CDR3 region has 14 residues. The CDR3 region is CSAREAAWTDTQYF. CDR3 coding DNA: TGCAGTGCTAGGGAAGCGGCTTGGACAGATACGCAGTATTTT.